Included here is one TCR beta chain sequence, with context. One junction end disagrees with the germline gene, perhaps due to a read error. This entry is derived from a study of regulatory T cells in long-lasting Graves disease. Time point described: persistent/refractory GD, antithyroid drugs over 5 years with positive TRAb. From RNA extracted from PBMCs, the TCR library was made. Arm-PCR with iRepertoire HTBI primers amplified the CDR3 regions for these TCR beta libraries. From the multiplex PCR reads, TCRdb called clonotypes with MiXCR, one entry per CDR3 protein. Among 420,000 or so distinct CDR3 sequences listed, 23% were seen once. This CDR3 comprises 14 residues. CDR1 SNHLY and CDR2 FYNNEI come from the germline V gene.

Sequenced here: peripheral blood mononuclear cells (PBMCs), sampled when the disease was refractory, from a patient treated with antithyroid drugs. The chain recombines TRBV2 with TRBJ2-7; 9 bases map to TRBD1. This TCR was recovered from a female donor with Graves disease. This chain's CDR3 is CAGSSGTGISEQYF. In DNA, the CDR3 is TGTGCCGGCAGCTCCGGGACAGGGATCAGCGAGCAGTACTTC.